This T cell receptor (beta chain) originates from a study of graft-versus-host responses after intestinal transplantation. The germline V and J ends were trimmed by 6 bases and 8 bases, with 23 bases remaining between them. This CDR3 has 15 residues. Germline CDR1 and CDR2: SGHNT and YYREEE (reference sequence). On this clone: What it binds is not known.

Study conclusions and caveats: Detection of GvH clones occurred in recipient marrow, and some had their first appearance in ileum or blood. The study associated peak circulating GvH clone levels with early post-transplant HvG declines.

Measured with immunoSEQ multiplex PCR; TCRdb has only the in-frame clones, and not every one. The top ten hold about 0.28% of the sample, which has some 90,000 clones, approximately 92% seen once. The clonotype was recovered from a human donor who received an intestinal transplant. The material sequenced was unstimulated CD4+ T cells sorted from spleen or lymph node cells, taken before intestinal transplant. The chain uses TRBV5-4 and TRBJ1-2, with D tentatively TRBD1 (5 bases). This CDR3 is CASTEDQTGVGGYTF. The CDR3, as DNA: TGTGCCAGCACCGAGGACCAAACGGGGGTAGGGGGCTACACCTTC.